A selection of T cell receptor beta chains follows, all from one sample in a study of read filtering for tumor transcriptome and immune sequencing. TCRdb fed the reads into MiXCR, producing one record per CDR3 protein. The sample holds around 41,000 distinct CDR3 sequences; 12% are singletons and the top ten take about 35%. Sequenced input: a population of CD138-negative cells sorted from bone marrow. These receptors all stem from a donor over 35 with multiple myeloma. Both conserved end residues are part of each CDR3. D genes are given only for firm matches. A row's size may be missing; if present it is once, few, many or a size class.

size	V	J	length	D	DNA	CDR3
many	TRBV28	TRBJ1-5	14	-	TGTGCCAGCAGCACTCGGACAGTTAATCAGCCCCAGCATTTT	CASSTRTVNQPQHF
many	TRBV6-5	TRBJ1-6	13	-	TGTGCCGGCGGGGTTTCCTATAATTCACCCCTCCACTTT	CAGGVSYNSPLHF
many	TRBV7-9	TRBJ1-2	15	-	TGTGCCAGCAGCCCTTGGACAGCCTCCATCCCTGGCTACACCTTC	CASSPWTASIPGYTF
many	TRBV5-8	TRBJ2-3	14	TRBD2	TGTGCCAGCAGCTTTAGCGGGGACACAGATACGCAGTATTTT	CASSFSGDTDTQYF
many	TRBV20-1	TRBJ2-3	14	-	TGCAGTGCTGAGAGGGGGGCCGTTTATAATACGCAGTATTTT	CSAERGAVYNTQYF
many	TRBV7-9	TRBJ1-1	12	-	TGTGCCAGCAGCCTGGCAGGAATTGAAGCTTTCTTT	CASSLAGIEAFF
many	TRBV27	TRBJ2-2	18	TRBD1	TGTGCCAGCAGTTTATTCCACCCCGGGACAGGGGGGTCCGGGGAGCTGTTTTTT	CASSLFHPGTGGSGELFF
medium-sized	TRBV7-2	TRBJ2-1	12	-	TGTGCCAGCAGGGACGGACCTAATGAGCAGTTCTTC	CASRDGPNEQFF
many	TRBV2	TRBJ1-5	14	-	TGTGCCAGCAGTGAATTTGGGGTCGATCAGCCCCAGCATTTT	CASSEFGVDQPQHF
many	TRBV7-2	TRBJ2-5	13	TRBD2	TGTGCCAGCAGCGCGGGACTAGGAAAGACCCAGTACTTC	CASSAGLGKTQYF
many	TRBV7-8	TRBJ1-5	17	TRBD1	TGTGCCAGCAGCTCTCTAGCTATTCACAGGGGAAAACAGCCCCAGCATTTT	CASSSLAIHRGKQPQHF
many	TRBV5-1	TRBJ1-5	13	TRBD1	TGCGCCAGCAGCCATACAGGGGGTCAGCCCCAGCATTTT	CASSHTGGQPQHF
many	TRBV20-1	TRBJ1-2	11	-	TGCAGTATATCCACATCCTATGGCTACACCTTC	CSISTSYGYTF
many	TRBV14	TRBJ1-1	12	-	TGTGCCAGCAGCCTAGGGACCTCTGAAGCTTTCTTT	CASSLGTSEAFF
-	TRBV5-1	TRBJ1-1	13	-	TGCGCCAGCAGGCTACAGGGGAACACTGAAGCTTTCTTT	CASRLQGNTEAFF
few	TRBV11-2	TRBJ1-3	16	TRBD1	TGTGCCAGCAGCATCCGGGACAGGGGGCCCGGAAACACCATATATTTT	CASSIRDRGPGNTIYF
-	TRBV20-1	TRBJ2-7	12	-	TGCAGTGCCCGCATGACACTGCCCGAGCAGTACTTC	CSARMTLPEQYF
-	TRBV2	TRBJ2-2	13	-	TGTGCCAGCAGGGTATCCAGCACCGGGGAGCCGTTTTTT	CASRVSSTGEPFF
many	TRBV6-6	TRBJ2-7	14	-	TGTGCCAGCAGTGCCTTTGGAGGTCCCTACGAGCAGTACTTC	CASSAFGGPYEQYF
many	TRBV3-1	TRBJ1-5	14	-	TGTGCCAGCAGCCAAGGGCGGTTTGGCCAGCCCCAGCATTTT	CASSQGRFGQPQHF
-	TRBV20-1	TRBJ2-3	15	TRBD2	TGCAGTGCTAGAGATCCTAGCGGGGGGGGCGATACGCAGTATTTT	CSARDPSGGGDTQYF
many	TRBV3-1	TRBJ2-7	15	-	TGTGCCAGCAGCCTACAGGGACCAAGCTCCTACGAGCAGTACTTC	CASSLQGPSSYEQYF
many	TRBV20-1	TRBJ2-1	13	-	TGCAGTGCCCGCTTTACAGGGAACAATGAGCAGTTCTTC	CSARFTGNNEQFF
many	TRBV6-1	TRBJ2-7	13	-	TGTGCCAGCGGACGGGAAAGCTCCTACGAGCAGTACTTC	CASGRESSYEQYF
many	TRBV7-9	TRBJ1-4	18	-	TGTGCCAGCAGCCGGTGGACCCTGACCCTGAAGAAGAATGAAAAACTGTTTTTT	CASSRWTLTLKKNEKLFF
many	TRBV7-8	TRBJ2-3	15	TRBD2	TGTGCCAGCAGCTCACTAGCGGGGGGCACAGATACGCAGTATTTT	CASSSLAGGTDTQYF
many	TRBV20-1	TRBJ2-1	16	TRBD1	TGCAGTGTCGACAGGGCCTATACTGGGTCCTACAATGAGCAGTTCTTC	CSVDRAYTGSYNEQFF
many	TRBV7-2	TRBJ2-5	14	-	TGTGCCAGCAGCCCGGGCCGAGGGTGGGAGACCCAGTACTTC	CASSPGRGWETQYF
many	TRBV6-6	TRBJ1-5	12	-	TGTGCCAGCAGTCAGCCCAATCAGCCCCAGCATTTT	CASSQPNQPQHF
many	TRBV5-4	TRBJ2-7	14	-	TGTGCCAGCAGCTCGCACACCACCTACTACGAGCAGTACTTC	CASSSHTTYYEQYF
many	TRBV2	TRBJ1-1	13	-	TGTGCCAGCCCTACCGGGACCAACACTGAAGCTTTCTTT	CASPTGTNTEAFF
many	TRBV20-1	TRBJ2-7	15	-	TGCAGTGCTAGAGATGGAGAGACAGGAGGCTACGAGCAGTACTTC	CSARDGETGGYEQYF
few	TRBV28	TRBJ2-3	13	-	TGTGCCACCGAAGGGGCACAACGAGATACGCAGTATTTT	CATEGAQRDTQYF
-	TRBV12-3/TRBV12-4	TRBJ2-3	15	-	TGTGCCAGCAGTGTATATGGTGGAGTCACAGATACGCAGTATTTT	CASSVYGGVTDTQYF
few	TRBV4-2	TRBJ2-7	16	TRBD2	TGTGCCAGCAGCCAAGATCGGAACGGGGGGGCAGGAGAGCAGTACTTC	CASSQDRNGGAGEQYF
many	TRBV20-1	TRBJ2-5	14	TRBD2	TGCAGTGCTCATTTGGGACTAGGAGGGGAGACCCAGTACTTC	CSAHLGLGGETQYF
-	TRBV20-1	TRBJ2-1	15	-	TGCGGTGCCAGAGAAGGGGGGAAAAGTTACAATGAGCAGTTCTTC	CGAREGGKSYNEQFF
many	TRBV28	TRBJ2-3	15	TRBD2	TGTGCCAGCAGGGGGGGGACTAGCGTCCCAGATACGCAGTATTTT	CASRGGTSVPDTQYF
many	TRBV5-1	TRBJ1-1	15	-	TGCGCCAGCAGCCAACAACAGGCGGAGAACACTGAAGCTTTCTTT	CASSQQQAENTEAFF
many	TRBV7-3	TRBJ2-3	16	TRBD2	TGTGCCAGCAGCGCAACTAGCGGGGGGGCCACAGATACGCAGTATTTT	CASSATSGGATDTQYF
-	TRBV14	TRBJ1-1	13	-	TGTGCCAGCAGTAGAAGAAGACGTGGTGAAGCTTTCTTT	CASSRRRRGEAFF
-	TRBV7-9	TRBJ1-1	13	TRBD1	TGTGCCAGCAGCCAGGGGGTGGGAACTGAAGCTTTCTTT	CASSQGVGTEAFF
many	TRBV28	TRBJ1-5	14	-	TGTGCCGGCGGGGGGGCGCAGACGAATCAGCCCCAGCATTTT	CAGGGAQTNQPQHF
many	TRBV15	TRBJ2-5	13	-	TGTGCCACCAGCAGTACCGGGCGGGAGACCCAGTACTTC	CATSSTGRETQYF
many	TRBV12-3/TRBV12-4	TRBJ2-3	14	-	TGTGCCAGCAGCTTCGACGGACCCACAGATACGCAGTATTTT	CASSFDGPTDTQYF
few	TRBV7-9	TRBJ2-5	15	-	TGTGCCAGCAGCCCCGGACAGAGTCGACAAGAGACCCAGTACTTC	CASSPGQSRQETQYF
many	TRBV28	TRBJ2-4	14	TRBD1	TGTGCCAGCAGTCTACCGGGACAGGGGTACATTCAGTACTTC	CASSLPGQGYIQYF
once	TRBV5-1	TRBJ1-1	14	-	TGCGCCAGCAGCTTGGGACACCCAGGGACTGAAGCTTTCTTT	CASSLGHPGTEAFF
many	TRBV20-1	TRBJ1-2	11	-	TGCAGCTTAGTGGGGTTTGAAGACTACACCTTC	CSLVGFEDYTF
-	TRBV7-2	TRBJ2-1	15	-	TGTGCCAGCAGCTTGCGGCAGGGGAAGGGAAGTGAGCAGTTCTTC	CASSLRQGKGSEQFF
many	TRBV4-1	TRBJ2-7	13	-	TGCGCCAGCAGCCAGTGGCAGGACTTTGAGCAGTACTTC	CASSQWQDFEQYF
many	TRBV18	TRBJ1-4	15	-	TGTGCCAGCTCACCAAAGGAAGGGAGGCCCGAAAAACTGTTTTTT	CASSPKEGRPEKLFF
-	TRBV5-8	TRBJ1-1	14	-	TGTGCAAGCAGCTACGAAGTTCGGGACACTGAAGCTTTCTTT	CASSYEVRDTEAFF
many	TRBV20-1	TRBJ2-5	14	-	TGCAGTGCTAGAGACCCTAGGTACCAAGAGACCCAGTACTTC	CSARDPRYQETQYF
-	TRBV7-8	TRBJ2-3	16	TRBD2	TGTGCCAGCAGCTCAGGGCAAGCGGGGGGGACAGATACGCAGTATTTT	CASSSGQAGGTDTQYF
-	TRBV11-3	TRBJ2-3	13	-	TGTGCCAGCAGCCCCCATAGCGCGGGTACGCAGTATTTT	CASSPHSAGTQYF
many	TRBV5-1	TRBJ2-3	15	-	TGCGCCAGCAGCTTGGTCCGGCACCTCACAGATACGCAGTATTTT	CASSLVRHLTDTQYF